Listed below are T cell receptor beta chains from one sample, sequenced in a study of blood T cells in healthy people across ages. TCRdb re-called the 5' RACE reads through MiXCR, storing one row per CDR3 protein. The sample carries approximately 1,100,000 distinct CDR3 sequences, around 43% recorded once. Sequencing input: blood. These receptors came from an older woman in good health. The CDR3 runs from the conserved cysteine through the conserved F or W. The D gene is left open where the match is weak. The listing skips clone size in some rows; elsewhere it reads once, few, many or a size class.

V: TRBV7-9
D: TRBD2
J: TRBJ2-7
size: .
DNA: TGTGCCAGCAGCCCCGCGAGGATTAGCGGGAGTAGAAGGTACGAGCAGTACTTC
CDR3: CASSPARISGSRRYEQYF

V: TRBV12-3/TRBV12-4
D: TRBD2
J: TRBJ2-1
size: .
DNA: TGTGCCAGCAGTTTAAGTACTAGCGGGACCTACAATGAGCAGTTCTTC
CDR3: CASSLSTSGTYNEQFF

V: TRBV11-2
D: .
J: TRBJ2-5
size: .
DNA: TGTGCCAGCAGCTTAGAGGGACGGATAGGAGTGACCCAGTACTTC
CDR3: CASSLEGRIGVTQYF

V: TRBV2
D: .
J: TRBJ2-3
size: .
DNA: TGTGCCAGCAGTGATCTGCAAGGGGCAGATACGCAGTATTTT
CDR3: CASSDLQGADTQYF

V: TRBV15
D: TRBD2
J: TRBJ2-7
size: once
DNA: TGTGCCACCAGCGGAGGAGGGACTAGCGGCTACGAGCAGTACTTC
CDR3: CATSGGGTSGYEQYF

V: TRBV7-9
D: .
J: TRBJ2-1
size: many
DNA: TGTGCCAGCAGCTTAAAGTGGGATGAGCAGTTCTTC
CDR3: CASSLKWDEQFF

V: TRBV24-1
D: .
J: TRBJ2-3
size: .
DNA: TGTGCCACCAGGGCCCTTCTGAGGGCGGTGGGGGGTACGCAGTATTTT
CDR3: CATRALLRAVGGTQYF

V: TRBV20-1
D: .
J: TRBJ1-5
size: few
DNA: TGCAGTGCCCCCTCACGGGGGTCAGTGAATCAGCCCCAGCATTTT
CDR3: CSAPSRGSVNQPQHF

V: TRBV28
D: .
J: TRBJ2-7
size: .
DNA: TGTGCCAGCAGTTCGCCCGAAAGACACTCCTACGAGCAGTACTTC
CDR3: CASSSPERHSYEQYF

V: TRBV7-3
D: .
J: TRBJ2-1
size: few
DNA: TGTGCCAGCAGCTTAATGGGCTCATACAATGAGCAGTTCTTC
CDR3: CASSLMGSYNEQFF

V: TRBV29-1
D: .
J: TRBJ1-4
size: .
DNA: TGCAGCGTTCAGGGCCCTCACGATGAAAAACTGTTTTTT
CDR3: CSVQGPHDEKLFF

V: TRBV27
D: .
J: TRBJ2-7
size: few
DNA: TGTGCCAGCAGAACCCGGGACGGCACCTACGAGCAGTACTTC
CDR3: CASRTRDGTYEQYF

V: TRBV27
D: .
J: TRBJ2-3
size: .
DNA: TGTGCCAGCAGTTTCAAGGGGGGAGATACGCAGTATTTT
CDR3: CASSFKGGDTQYF

V: TRBV6-1
D: TRBD1
J: TRBJ1-6
size: .
DNA: TGTGCCAGCATCGGGGACAGTCCCAATTCACCCCTCCACTTT
CDR3: CASIGDSPNSPLHF

V: TRBV3-1
D: TRBD2
J: TRBJ2-7
size: .
DNA: TGTGCCAGCAGCCGCCCGAGCGGGAGCTCCTACAATGAGCAGTACTTC
CDR3: CASSRPSGSSYNEQYF

V: TRBV7-9
D: .
J: TRBJ2-4
size: many
DNA: TGTGCCAGCAGCTTGGGCCCAAACATTCAGTACTTC
CDR3: CASSLGPNIQYF

V: TRBV4-1
D: .
J: TRBJ2-7
size: .
DNA: TGCGCCAGCAGCCGAGGTGTAGCGGAGGCCTCCTACGAGCAGTACTTC
CDR3: CASSRGVAEASYEQYF